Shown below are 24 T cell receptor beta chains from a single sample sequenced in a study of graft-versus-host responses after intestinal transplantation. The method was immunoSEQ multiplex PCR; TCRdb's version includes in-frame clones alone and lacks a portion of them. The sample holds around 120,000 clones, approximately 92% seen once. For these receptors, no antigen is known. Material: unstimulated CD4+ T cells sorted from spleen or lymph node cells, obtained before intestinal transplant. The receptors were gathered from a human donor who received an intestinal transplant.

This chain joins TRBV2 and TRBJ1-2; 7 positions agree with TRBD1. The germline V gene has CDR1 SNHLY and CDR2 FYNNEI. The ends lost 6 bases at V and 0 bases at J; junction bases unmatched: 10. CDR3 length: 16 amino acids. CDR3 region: CASRAPRQGSNYGYTF. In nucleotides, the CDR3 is TGTGCCAGCAGAGCACCCCGACAGGGATCTAACTATGGCTACACCTTC.

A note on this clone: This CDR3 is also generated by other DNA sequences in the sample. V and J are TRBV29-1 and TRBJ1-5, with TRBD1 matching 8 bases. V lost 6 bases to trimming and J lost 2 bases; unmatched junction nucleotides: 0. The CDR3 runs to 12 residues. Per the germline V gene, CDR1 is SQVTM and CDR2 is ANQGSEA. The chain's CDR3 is CSVGQGNQPQHF. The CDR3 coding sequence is TGCAGCGTGGGACAGGGCAATCAGCCCCAGCATTTT.

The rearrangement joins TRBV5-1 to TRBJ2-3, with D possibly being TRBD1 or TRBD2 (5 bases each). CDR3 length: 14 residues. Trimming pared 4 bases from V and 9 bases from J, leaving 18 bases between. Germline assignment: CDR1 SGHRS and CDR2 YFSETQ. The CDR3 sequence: CASSPRGSAQTQYF. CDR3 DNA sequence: TGCGCCAGCAGCCCGAGGGGCTCCGCCCAAACGCAGTATTTT.

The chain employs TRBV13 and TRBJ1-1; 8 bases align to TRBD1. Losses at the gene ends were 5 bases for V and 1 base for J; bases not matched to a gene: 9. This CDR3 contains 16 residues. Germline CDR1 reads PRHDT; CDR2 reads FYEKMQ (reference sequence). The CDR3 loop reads CASSPRTGLRNTEAFF. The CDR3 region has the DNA TGTGCCAGCAGCCCCCGGACAGGGCTTAGGAACACTGAAGCTTTCTTT. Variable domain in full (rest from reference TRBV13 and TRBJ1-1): AAGVIQSPRHLIKEKRETATLKCYPIPRHDTVYWYQQGPGQDPQFLISFYEKMQSDKGSIPDRFSAQQFSDYHSELNMSSLELGDSALYFCASSPRTGLRNTEAFFGQGTRLTVV.

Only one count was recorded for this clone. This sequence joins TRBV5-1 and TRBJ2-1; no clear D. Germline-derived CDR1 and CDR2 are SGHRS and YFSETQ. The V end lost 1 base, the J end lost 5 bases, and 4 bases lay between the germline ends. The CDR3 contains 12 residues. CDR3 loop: CASSLTNNEQFF. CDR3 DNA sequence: TGCGCCAGCAGCTTGACTAACAATGAGCAGTTCTTC.

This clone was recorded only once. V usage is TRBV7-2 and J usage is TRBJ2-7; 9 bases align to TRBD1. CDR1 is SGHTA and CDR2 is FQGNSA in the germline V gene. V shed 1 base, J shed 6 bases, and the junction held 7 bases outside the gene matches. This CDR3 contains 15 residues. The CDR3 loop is CASSLDGTGRGEQYF. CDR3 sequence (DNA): TGTGCCAGCAGCTTAGACGGGACAGGGCGCGGCGAGCAGTACTTC.

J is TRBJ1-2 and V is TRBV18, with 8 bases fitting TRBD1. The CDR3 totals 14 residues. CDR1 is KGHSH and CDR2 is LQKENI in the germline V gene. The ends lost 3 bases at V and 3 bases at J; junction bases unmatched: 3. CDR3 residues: CASSPQGADYGYTF. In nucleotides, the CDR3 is TGTGCCAGCTCACCTCAGGGGGCGGACTATGGCTACACCTTC.

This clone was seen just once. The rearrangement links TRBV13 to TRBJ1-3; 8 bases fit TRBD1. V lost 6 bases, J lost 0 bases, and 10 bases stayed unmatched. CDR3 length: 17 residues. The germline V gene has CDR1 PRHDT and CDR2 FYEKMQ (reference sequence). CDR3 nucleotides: TGTGCCAGCAGAGCGAACCCAGGGGGCGACTCTGGAAACACCATATATTTT. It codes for CASRANPGGDSGNTIYF.

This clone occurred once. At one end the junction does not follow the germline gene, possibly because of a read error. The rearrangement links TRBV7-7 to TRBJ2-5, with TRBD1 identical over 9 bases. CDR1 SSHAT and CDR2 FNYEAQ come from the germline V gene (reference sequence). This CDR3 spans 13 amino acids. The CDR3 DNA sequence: TGTGCTAGCAGCTTACAGGGGGCGGAGACCCAGTACTTC. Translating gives CASSLQGAETQYF.

The CDR3 is CAWSLDLGVADTQYF. CDR3 sequence (DNA): TGTGCCTGGAGCTTAGACTTGGGGGTCGCAGATACGCAGTATTTT. The chain recombines TRBV30 with TRBJ2-3, with D perhaps TRBD1 or TRBD2 (5 bases each). This CDR3 has 15 residues. The germline V and J ends were trimmed by 3 bases and 4 bases, with 17 bases remaining between them. CDR1 and CDR2 (germline): GTSNPN, SVGIG (reference sequence).

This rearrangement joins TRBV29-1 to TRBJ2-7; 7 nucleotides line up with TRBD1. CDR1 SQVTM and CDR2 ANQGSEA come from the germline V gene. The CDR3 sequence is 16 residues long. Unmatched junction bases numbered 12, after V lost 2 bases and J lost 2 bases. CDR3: CSVEIFRTGEPYEQYF. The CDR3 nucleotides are TGCAGCGTTGAAATTTTTAGGACAGGAGAACCCTACGAGCAGTACTTC.

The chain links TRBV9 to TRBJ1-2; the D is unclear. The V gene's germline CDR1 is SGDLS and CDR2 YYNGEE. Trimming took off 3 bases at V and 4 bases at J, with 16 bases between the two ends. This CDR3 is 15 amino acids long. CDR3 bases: TGTGCCAGCAGCGCCTACCTCGCAGGTTCCTATGGCTACACCTTC. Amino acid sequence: CASSAYLAGSYGYTF.

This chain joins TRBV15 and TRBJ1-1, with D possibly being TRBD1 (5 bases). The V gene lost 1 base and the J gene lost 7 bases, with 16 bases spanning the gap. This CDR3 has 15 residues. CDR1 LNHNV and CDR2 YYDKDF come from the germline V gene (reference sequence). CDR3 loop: CATSRGGALTVEAFF. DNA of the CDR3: TGTGCCACCAGCAGAGGCGGGGCGCTGACCGTTGAAGCTTTCTTT.

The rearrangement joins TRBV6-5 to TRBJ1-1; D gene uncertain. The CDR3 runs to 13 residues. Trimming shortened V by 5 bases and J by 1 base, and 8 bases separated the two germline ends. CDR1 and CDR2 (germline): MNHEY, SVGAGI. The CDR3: CASSQAPNTEAFF. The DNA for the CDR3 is TGTGCCAGCAGTCAAGCCCCGAACACTGAAGCTTTCTTT.

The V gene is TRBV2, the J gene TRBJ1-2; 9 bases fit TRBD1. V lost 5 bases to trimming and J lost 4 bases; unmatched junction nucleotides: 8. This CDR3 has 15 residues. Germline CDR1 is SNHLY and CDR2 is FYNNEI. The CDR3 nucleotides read TGTGCCAGCAGTACGAGACAGGGGGGGAGCTATGGCTACACCTTC. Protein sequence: CASSTRQGGSYGYTF.

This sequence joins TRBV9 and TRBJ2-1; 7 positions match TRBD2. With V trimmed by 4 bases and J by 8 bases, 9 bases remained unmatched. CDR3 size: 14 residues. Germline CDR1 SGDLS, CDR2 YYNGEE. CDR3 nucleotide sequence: TGTGCCAGCAGCTCGAGACTAGCTGGCGATGAGCAGTTCTTC. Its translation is CASSSRLAGDEQFF.

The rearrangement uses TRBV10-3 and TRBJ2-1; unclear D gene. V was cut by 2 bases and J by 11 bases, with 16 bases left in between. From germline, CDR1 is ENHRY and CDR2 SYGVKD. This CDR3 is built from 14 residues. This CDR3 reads CAISEPEGGRQQFF. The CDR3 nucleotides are TGTGCCATCAGTGAGCCCGAAGGCGGTAGGCAGCAGTTCTTC.

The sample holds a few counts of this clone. CDR3 bases: TGTGCCAGCAGCTACGTGGGCGGAACTAATGAAAAACTGTTTTTT. Its protein product is CASSYVGGTNEKLFF. The chain couples TRBV14 to TRBJ1-4; D ambiguous. The germline V gene encodes CDR1 SGHDN and CDR2 FVKESK. The V end was cut by 5 bases, the J end by 1 base, with 11 bases between. The CDR3 totals 15 residues. The full variable domain, completed using reference TRBV14 and TRBJ1-4, is EAGVTQFPSHSVIEKGQTVTLRCDPISGHDNLYWYRRVMGKEIKFLLHFVKESKQDESGMPNNRFLAERTGGTYSTLKVQPAELEDSGVYFCASSYVGGTNEKLFFGSGTQLSVL.

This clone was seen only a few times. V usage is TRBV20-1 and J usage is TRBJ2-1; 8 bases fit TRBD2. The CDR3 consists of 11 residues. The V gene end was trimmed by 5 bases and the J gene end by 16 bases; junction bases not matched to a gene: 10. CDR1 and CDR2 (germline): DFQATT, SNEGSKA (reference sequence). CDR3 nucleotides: TGCAGTGCTGCAGCCGGGACTAGTTACTTCTTC. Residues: CSAAAGTSYFF.

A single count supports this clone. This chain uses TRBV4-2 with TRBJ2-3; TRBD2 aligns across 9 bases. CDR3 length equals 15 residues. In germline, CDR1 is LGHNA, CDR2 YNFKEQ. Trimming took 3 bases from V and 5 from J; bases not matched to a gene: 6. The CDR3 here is CASSQRPAGGDTQYF. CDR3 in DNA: TGTGCCAGCAGCCAGCGTCCAGCGGGAGGAGATACGCAGTATTTT.

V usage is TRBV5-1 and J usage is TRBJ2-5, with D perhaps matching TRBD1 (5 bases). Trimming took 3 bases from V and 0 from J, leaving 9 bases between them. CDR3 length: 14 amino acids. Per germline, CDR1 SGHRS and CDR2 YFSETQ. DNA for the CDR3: TGCGCCAGCAGCTACGACAGCTACCAAGAGACCCAGTACTTC. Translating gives CASSYDSYQETQYF.

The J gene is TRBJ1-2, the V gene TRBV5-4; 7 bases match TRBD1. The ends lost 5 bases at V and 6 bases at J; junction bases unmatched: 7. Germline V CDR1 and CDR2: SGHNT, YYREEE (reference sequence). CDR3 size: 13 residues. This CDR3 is CASSRQGSNGYTF. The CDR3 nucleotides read TGTGCCAGCAGTAGACAGGGAAGCAATGGCTACACCTTC.

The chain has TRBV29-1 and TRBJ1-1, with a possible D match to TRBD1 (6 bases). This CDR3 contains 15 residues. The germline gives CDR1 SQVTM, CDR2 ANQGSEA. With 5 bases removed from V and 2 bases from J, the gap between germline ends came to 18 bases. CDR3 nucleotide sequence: TGCAGCGTTTCACCGCAAGGGACACCTAACACTGAAGCTTTCTTT. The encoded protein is CSVSPQGTPNTEAFF. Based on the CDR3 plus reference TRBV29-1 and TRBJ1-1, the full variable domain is SAVISQKPSRDICQRGTSLTIQCQVDSQVTMMFWYRQQPGQSLTLIATANQGSEATYESGFVIDKFPISRPNLTFSTLTVSNMSPEDSSIYLCSVSPQGTPNTEAFFGQGTRLTVV.

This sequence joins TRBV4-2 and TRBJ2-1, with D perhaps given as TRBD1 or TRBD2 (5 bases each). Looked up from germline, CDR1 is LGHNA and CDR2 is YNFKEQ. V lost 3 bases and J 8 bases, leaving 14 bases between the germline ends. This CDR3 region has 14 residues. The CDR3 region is CASSQAGASHEQFF. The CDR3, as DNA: TGTGCCAGCAGCCAGGCCGGGGCGTCCCATGAGCAGTTCTTC.